These 20 T cell receptor beta chains originate from one sample sequenced in a study of cytomegalovirus exposure and HLA in healthy donors. TCRdb keeps only in-frame clones here, not all; method: immunoSEQ multiplex PCR. The sample yields about 200,000 clones, less than 90% seen once. The sample was PBMCs. These receptors came from a woman younger than 35 in good health and CMV-seronegative.

This clone appeared a single time. V and J are TRBV4-1 and TRBJ2-7; D gene uncertain. V lost 0 bases to trimming and J lost 4 bases, with 13 bases between them. CDR1 is MGHRA, CDR2 YSYEKL, per germline. The CDR3 is 15 amino acids. This chain's CDR3 is CASSQDLWPRYEQYF. In DNA, the CDR3 is TGCGCCAGCAGCCAAGATCTGTGGCCGCGATACGAGCAGTACTTC.

V usage is TRBV27 and J usage is TRBJ1-2; D is ambiguous. The germline V gene has CDR1 MNHEY and CDR2 SMNVEV (reference sequence). The germline V and J ends were trimmed by 5 bases and 2 bases, with 15 bases remaining between them. This CDR3 has 15 amino acids. The CDR3 region is CASSPYPRGNYGYTF. The CDR3 DNA sequence: TGTGCCAGCAGTCCCTATCCGCGAGGGAACTATGGCTACACCTTC.

V is TRBV30 and J is TRBJ1-4; D is unresolved. The germline V gene has CDR1 GTSNPN and CDR2 SVGIG (reference sequence). Trimming pared 2 bases from V and 4 bases from J, leaving 2 bases between. The CDR3 has 11 amino acids. Written as DNA, the CDR3 is TGTGCCTGGAGTCGTAATGAAAAACTGTTTTTT. The encoded protein is CAWSRNEKLFF.

This clone was seen just once. The chain couples TRBV7-3 to TRBJ2-1, with 13 bases that match TRBD2. Per the germline V gene, CDR1 is SGHTA and CDR2 is FQGTGA. The V segment lost 5 bases and the J segment 9 bases; nucleotides outside the gene matches: 10. The CDR3 is made up of 16 amino acids. The CDR3 DNA reads as TGTGCCAGCAGCCCTGGACTAGCGGGAGTTATGGGTGAGCAGTTCTTC. Translated: CASSPGLAGVMGEQFF.

The table lists this clone with a count of one. This sequence joins TRBV6-5 and TRBJ2-2, with D possibly TRBD1 on 5 matching bases. Trimming took off 7 bases at V and 0 bases at J, with 9 bases between the two ends. The CDR3 runs to 14 residues. In germline, CDR1 is MNHEY, CDR2 SVGAGI. CDR3 loop: CASTRTPNTGELFF. In DNA, the CDR3 is TGTGCCAGCACCAGGACACCGAACACCGGGGAGCTGTTTTTT.

The chain employs TRBV7-6 and TRBJ1-6; no reliable D call. V was shortened by 3 bases and J by 6 bases, with 15 bases between the two germline ends. Germline assignment: CDR1 SGHVS and CDR2 FNYEAQ. This CDR3 has 16 amino acids. CDR3 DNA sequence: TGTGCCAGCAGCTTCGGCGGCACCGGCCCTAATTCACCCCTCCACTTT. It translates to CASSFGGTGPNSPLHF.

V and J are TRBV15 and TRBJ2-3; D possibly matches TRBD1 or TRBD2 (5 bases each). Germline CDR1 reads LNHNV; CDR2 reads YYDKDF (reference sequence). The CDR3 runs to 14 residues. V was cut by 3 bases and J by 5 bases, with 12 bases left in between. The CDR3 is CATSSIIGGDTQYF. CDR3 DNA: TGTGCCACCAGCAGCATAATTGGGGGAGATACGCAGTATTTT.

The chain is built from TRBV4-2 and TRBJ2-2; 8 nucleotides line up with TRBD2. Unmatched junction bases numbered 4, after V lost 2 bases and J lost 5 bases. CDR1 and CDR2 from the germline V gene are LGHNA and YNFKEQ. CDR3 size: 15 residues. CDR3 amino acids: CASSQSGRDTGELFF. CDR3 bases: TGTGCCAGCAGCCAAAGCGGGAGAGATACCGGGGAGCTGTTTTTT.

The chain carries TRBV9 and TRBJ1-4; D unclear. The CDR3 spans 16 residues. Per germline, CDR1 SGDLS and CDR2 YYNGEE. V lost 4 bases to trimming and J lost 6 bases, with 19 bases between them. CDR3 protein: CASSPGEFSVDEKLFF. CDR3 in DNA: TGTGCCAGCAGCCCCGGAGAGTTTTCCGTTGATGAAAAACTGTTTTTT.

This chain uses TRBV18 with TRBJ1-4; D is perhaps TRBD1 (6 bases). V was pared by 8 bases and J by 3 bases, with 16 bases between. Germline V gene data show CDR1 as KGHSH and CDR2 as LQKENI. The CDR3 length is 15 residues. CDR3 in amino acids: CASRTQQGPNEKLFF. Here the CDR3 DNA reads TGTGCCAGCCGGACTCAACAGGGACCTAATGAAAAACTGTTTTTT. Complete variable domain (other parts from reference TRBV18 and TRBJ1-4): NAGVMQNPRHLVRRRGQEARLRCSPMKGHSHVYWYRQLPEEGLKFMVYLQKENIIDESGMPKERFSAEFPKEGPSILRIQQVVRGDSAAYFCASRTQQGPNEKLFFGSGTQLSVL.

Only a few counts were recorded for this clone. J is TRBJ1-2 and V is TRBV4-1; 7 bases line up with TRBD1. The CDR3 spans 16 residues. V shed 4 bases, J shed 6 bases, and the junction held 14 bases outside the gene matches. Looked up from germline, CDR1 is MGHRA and CDR2 is YSYEKL. This CDR3 reads CASSLRTGQDWNGYTF. The CDR3 DNA reads TGCGCCAGCAGCCTCCGGACAGGACAGGATTGGAATGGCTACACCTTC.

Only one count was recorded for this clone. This chain connects TRBV7-3 to TRBJ2-1; perhaps TRBD1 as D (5 bases). Trimming removed 1 base at V and 8 bases at J, with 15 bases between. CDR3 length: 15 amino acids. The germline V gene encodes CDR1 SGHTA and CDR2 FQGTGA. The CDR3 loop reads CASSLNTGRRDEQFF. CDR3 nucleotide sequence: TGTGCCAGCAGCTTAAATACAGGTCGTCGGGATGAGCAGTTCTTC.

This clone has a single count. The V and J genes are TRBV18 and TRBJ1-4, with 7 bases aligning to TRBD1. CDR3 size: 13 residues. Trimming at V came to 6 bases and at J to 8 bases, leaving 6 bases not matched to a gene. The germline V gene has CDR1 KGHSH and CDR2 LQKENI. CDR3 sequence (DNA): TGTGCCAGCTCGACAGGGATTGACGAAAAACTGTTTTTT. Its translation: CASSTGIDEKLFF.

This chain links TRBV18 with TRBJ2-7; TRBD1 matches 9 bases. Germline CDR1 is KGHSH and CDR2 is LQKENI. J was trimmed by 6 bases and V by 2 bases; bases with no gene match: 8. The CDR3 sequence is 15 residues long. Written as DNA, the CDR3 is TGTGCCAGCTCACCAATCGAACAGGGGGCTGGCGAGCAGTACTTC. Encoded protein: CASSPIEQGAGEQYF.

The rearrangement uses TRBV25-1 and TRBJ2-7, with 11 bases lining up with TRBD1. The CDR3 consists of 16 residues. Germline V gives CDR1 MGHDK, CDR2 SYGVNS. Trimming removed 5 bases from V and 5 bases from J; junction bases left unmatched: 11. CDR3 sequence: CASSPSGTGGLNEQYF. The CDR3 DNA reads TGTGCCAGCAGTCCTTCCGGGACAGGGGGTTTGAACGAGCAGTACTTC.

The V call is TRBV2, the J call TRBJ2-7, with D uncertain. Trimming took 0 bases from V and 3 from J, leaving 3 bases between them. CDR1 SNHLY and CDR2 FYNNEI come from the germline V gene. The CDR3 runs 12 residues. The CDR3 spells CASSEAIYEQYF. As DNA, the CDR3 is TGTGCCAGCAGTGAAGCTATCTACGAGCAGTACTTC. The full variable domain, its missing parts supplied by reference TRBV2 and TRBJ2-7, is EPEVTQTPSHQVTQMGQEVILRCVPISNHLYFYWYRQILGQKVEFLVSFYNNEISEKSEIFDDQFSVERPDGSNFTLKIRSTKLEDSAMYFCASSEAIYEQYFGPGTRLTVT.

The gene calls are TRBV11-1 and TRBJ2-1, with 13 bases aligning to TRBD2. From germline, CDR1 is SGHAT and CDR2 FQDESV (reference sequence). This CDR3 has 16 residues. The ends lost 5 bases at V and 4 bases at J; junction bases unmatched: 5. CDR3 sequence: CASSAGLAGPYNEQFF. CDR3 DNA: TGTGCCAGCAGCGCGGGACTAGCGGGACCTTACAATGAGCAGTTCTTC.

The J gene is TRBJ2-1, the V gene TRBV27, with 8 bases aligning to TRBD2. This CDR3 comprises 13 residues. Germline values: CDR1 MNHEY, CDR2 SMNVEV (reference sequence). Trimming removed 2 bases from V and 9 bases from J; junction bases left unmatched: 3. CDR3: CASSLGSGVEQFF. The CDR3 DNA is TGTGCCAGCAGTTTAGGTAGCGGGGTTGAGCAGTTCTTC.

CDR3 nucleotides: TGTGCCACCAGCAGAGGACAGCCGAACACTGAAGCTTTCTTT. Translating it yields CATSRGQPNTEAFF. The V call is TRBV15, the J call TRBJ1-1, with a weak D call TRBD1 (5 bases). Germline assignment: CDR1 LNHNV and CDR2 YYDKDF (reference sequence). V gave up 1 base and J gave up 1 base, with 7 bases separating them. The CDR3 is 14 residues long.

V gene TRBV6-5 combines with J gene TRBJ2-7, with a tentative D call TRBD2 (5 bases). The germline CDR1 and CDR2 sequences are MNHEY and SVGAGI. V was trimmed by 6 bases and J by 0 bases, leaving 12 bases between them. The CDR3 length is 14 residues. The CDR3 reads CASRDWASSYEQYF. The CDR3 DNA follows: TGTGCCAGCAGGGACTGGGCTAGCTCCTACGAGCAGTACTTC.